Following are 17 T cell receptor beta chains from one sample sequenced in a study of CD8+CD57+ T cells in acquired aplastic anemia. Genomic DNA templated the TCR beta VDJ and CDR3 profiling. Via MiXCR, TCRdb re-called the reads, giving one row per CDR3 protein. The top ten clones hold 13% of a sample with roughly 180,000 distinct CDR3 sequences, approximately 48% of them seen once. Sequenced patients had shown CD8+CD57+ cell expansion by flow cytometry. Sequencing used sorted CD4+, CD8+, or CD8+CD57+ T cells (not recorded which) from PBMCs. The receptors derive from a human donor with aplastic anemia.

This sequence joins TRBV25-1 and TRBJ2-5, with a weak D call TRBD2 (5 bases). Germline V gives CDR1 MGHDK, CDR2 SYGVNS. CDR3 length: 14 residues. V was cut by 4 bases and J by 5 bases, with 14 bases left in between. CDR3 in DNA: TGTGCCAGCAGTGCCGGGCTCCGAGGGGAGACCCAGTACTTC. Translation: CASSAGLRGETQYF.

The chain joins TRBV4-3 to TRBJ1-2, with TRBD1 matching over 8 bases. CDR1 and CDR2 from the germline V gene are LGHNA and YSLEER. The CDR3 has 15 amino acids. With V trimmed by 0 bases and J by 4 bases, 4 bases remained unmatched. The CDR3 region is CASSQDRQGSYGYTF. The CDR3 region has the DNA TGCGCCAGCAGCCAAGATCGACAGGGGAGCTATGGCTACACCTTC.

This clonotype was detected many times. The V gene is TRBV14, the J gene TRBJ1-4; no clear D gene. The ends were cut back, 2 bases at V and 12 bases at J, with 10 bases in the middle. The CDR3 loop spans 12 amino acids. Germline CDR1 SGHDN, CDR2 FVKESK. CDR3 sequence: CASSQPSRQLFF. The CDR3 nucleotides are TGTGCCAGCAGCCAACCCTCGCGTCAACTGTTTTTT.

This chain joins TRBV15 and TRBJ1-6; 8 bases map to TRBD1. The CDR3 is made up of 18 amino acids. Per the germline V gene, CDR1 is LNHNV and CDR2 is YYDKDF (reference sequence). V lost 1 base and J lost 10; bases outside the gene matches: 15. CDR3: CATSRGTRGREVGSPLHF. In DNA form, the CDR3 reads TGTGCCACCAGCAGAGGGACCAGGGGGCGCGAGGTGGGATCACCCCTCCACTTT.

In its sample, this clonotype was seen a few times. The chain couples TRBV5-4 to TRBJ2-1, with TRBD2 identical over 8 bases. The germline V gene has CDR1 SGHNT and CDR2 YYREEE (reference sequence). With 3 bases clipped from V and 5 bases from J, the junction kept 13 bases outside the gene matches. The CDR3 runs to 17 residues. The CDR3 protein is CASSSSGGAGGHNEQFF. The DNA of the CDR3 is TGTGCCAGCAGCTCCTCAGGTGGTGCGGGGGGCCACAATGAGCAGTTCTTC.

The rearrangement links TRBV4-2 to TRBJ2-2; weak D call: TRBD2 (5 bases). Germline CDR1 and CDR2: LGHNA and YNFKEQ. The length of the CDR3 is 16 residues. Trimming removed 1 base from V and 4 bases from J, with 13 bases in between. CDR3 in amino acids: CASSQVGRVGTGELFF. CDR3 nucleotide sequence: TGTGCCAGCAGCCAAGTTGGGCGGGTTGGCACCGGGGAGCTGTTTTTT.

The chain links TRBV10-3 to TRBJ2-1, with 9 positions matching TRBD1. This CDR3 has 13 amino acids. CDR1 is ENHRY, CDR2 SYGVKD, per germline. After removal of 6 bases from V and 4 bases from J, the junction contained 1 base not matched to a gene. The CDR3 DNA sequence: TGTGCCATCAGGGGACAGGGTTACAATGAGCAGTTCTTC. Translated: CAIRGQGYNEQFF.

This chain joins TRBV27 and TRBJ1-6, with 7 bases fitting TRBD1. CDR1 and CDR2 from the germline V gene are MNHEY and SMNVEV (reference sequence). The CDR3 length is 14 residues. V was pared by 8 bases and J by 7 bases, with 8 bases of the junction left unmatched. CDR3 DNA: TGTGCCAGCGTCGGGGACAGAGCAAATTCACCCCTCCACTTT. Translating it yields CASVGDRANSPLHF.

This clonotype was picked up many times. The V call is TRBV6-5, the J call TRBJ1-5; no clear D. The CDR3 contains 15 residues. The V and J ends lost 4 bases and 4 bases respectively, with 14 bases between them. CDR1 MNHEY and CDR2 SVGAGI come from the germline V gene. The DNA for the CDR3 is TGTGCCAGCAGTTCAAGACAACGCGGGAATCAGCCCCAGCATTTT. Encoded protein: CASSSRQRGNQPQHF.

This rearrangement joins TRBV10-3 to TRBJ2-1, with 8 bases aligning to TRBD2. In germline, CDR1 is ENHRY, CDR2 SYGVKD. The CDR3 consists of 15 residues. V dropped 10 bases and J dropped 0; count of bases not matched to a gene: 8. CDR3 protein: CATGTGTSSYNEQFF. The CDR3 coding sequence is TGTGCCACTGGAACCGGGACTAGCTCCTACAATGAGCAGTTCTTC.

This clonotype was counted ten times or more. This chain connects TRBV20-1 to TRBJ2-2, with 8 bases fitting TRBD1. The CDR3 loop spans 15 amino acids. CDR1 and CDR2 (germline): DFQATT, SNEGSKA (reference sequence). J lost 5 bases, V lost 6 bases, and 11 bases had no gene match. CDR3 sequence reads: CSAPPTTGATGELFF. CDR3 bases: TGCAGTGCCCCGCCTACGACAGGGGCTACCGGGGAGCTGTTTTTT.

This clonotype was seen repeatedly, ten times or more. This chain links TRBV5-1 with TRBJ1-3, with a possible D match to TRBD1 (5 bases). The length of the CDR3 is 16 residues. CDR1 is SGHRS, CDR2 YFSETQ, per germline. Deletions cut 3 bases from V and 3 bases from J, with 16 bases between. The CDR3 nucleotides are TGCGCCAGCAGCTCGAGTCGTGGGGACGGTGGAAACACCATATATTTT. Protein sequence: CASSSSRGDGGNTIYF.

In its sample, this clonotype was seen a few times. The chain couples TRBV9 to TRBJ2-1; no reliable D call. The ends were cut back, 8 bases at V and 4 bases at J, with 7 bases in the middle. The CDR3 covers 11 residues. Germline values: CDR1 SGDLS, CDR2 YYNGEE. The DNA of the CDR3 is TGTGCCAGTGGTATGTACAATGAGCAGTTCTTC. As protein: CASGMYNEQFF.

Points on this clonotype: Germline is not matched at one junction end, which may reflect a read error. The chain has TRBV10-3 and TRBJ1-5; unclear D gene. The CDR3 runs to 15 residues. Germline V gene lookup returns CDR1 ENHRY and CDR2 SYGVKD. The CDR3: CASSYSLAANQPQHF. CDR3 in DNA: TGTGCCAGCAGTTACTCATTGGCAGCCAATCAGCCCCAGCATTTT.

This rearrangement joins TRBV29-1 to TRBJ2-5; 8 positions match TRBD1. This CDR3 comprises 12 residues. The trim removed 6 bases at V and 5 bases at J, leaving 5 bases unmatched. In germline, CDR1 is SQVTM, CDR2 ANQGSEA. The CDR3 is CSVTTGVETQYF. For the CDR3, the DNA is TGCAGCGTGACGACAGGGGTCGAGACCCAGTACTTC.

This clonotype was recorded once. J is TRBJ2-7 and V is TRBV10-2, with D perhaps matching TRBD2 (7 bases). The CDR3 spans 13 residues. CDR1 WSHSY and CDR2 SAAADI come from the germline V gene. V dropped 6 bases and J dropped 5 bases, with 14 bases sitting between them. The CDR3 DNA reads as TGCGCCAGCAGCGACGGGGGGCGAAACGAGCAGTACTTC. Protein product: CASSDGGRNEQYF.

The V gene is TRBV24-1, the J gene TRBJ2-1, with TRBD1 as a possible D gene (6 bases). The germline gives CDR1 KGHDR, CDR2 SFDVKD. CDR3 size: 15 residues. V lost 5 bases, J lost 1 base, and 11 bases lay in between. The CDR3 loop is CATSGGRGSYNEQFF. DNA of the CDR3: TGTGCCACCAGTGGAGGCAGGGGATCCTACAATGAGCAGTTCTTC.